A single sample gave rise to the 27 T cell receptor beta chains below, sequenced in a study of T cells in localized non-small cell lung cancer (dated by TCRdb to 2018 to 2021). Libraries were made using the immunoSEQ multiplex PCR assay. TCRdb stores this immuneACCESS table with in-frame sequences only. Part of the clones is absent; in the studies checked, under half of the shortfall reflects unresolved V genes, and no reason is known for the rest. This sample holds over 20,000 clones; about 94% were observed only once. Approximately 2.7% of the sample comes from the top ten. The sample here was peripheral blood, taken before any cancer treatment. These receptors all come from a woman aged 40 to 75 with stage I lung adenocarcinoma.

CDR3 residues: CASSPRQDPGNTIYF. The CDR3 coding sequence is TGTGCCAGCTCGCCTCGACAGGACCCTGGAAACACCATATATTTT. V usage is TRBV18 and J usage is TRBJ1-3; D is perhaps TRBD1 (6 bases). Per germline, CDR1 KGHSH and CDR2 LQKENI. The ends were cut back, 6 bases at V and 2 bases at J, with 14 bases in the middle. This CDR3 is 15 amino acids long.

The gene calls are TRBV15 and TRBJ2-2, with D possibly being TRBD2 (6 bases). The length of the CDR3 is 18 residues. Trimming pared 5 bases from V and 7 bases from J, leaving 26 bases between. CDR1 and CDR2 from the germline V gene are LNHNV and YYDKDF (reference sequence). The CDR3 here is CATSAGFGGPGLHGELFF. Here the CDR3 DNA reads TGTGCCACCAGCGCAGGCTTTGGAGGGCCGGGTCTTCACGGGGAGCTGTTTTTT.

V usage is TRBV6-1 and J usage is TRBJ2-7, with TRBD2 identical over 7 bases. The CDR3 is made up of 13 amino acids. Looked up from germline, CDR1 is MNHNS and CDR2 is SASEGT. The V gene end was trimmed by 10 bases and the J gene end by 4 bases; junction bases not matched to a gene: 10. The CDR3 DNA reads TGTGCCAACAAAAGGGAGGGCGGGTACGAGCAGTACTTC. Translation gives CANKREGGYEQYF.

The gene calls are TRBV10-3 and TRBJ2-3, with D tentatively TRBD2 (6 bases). Germline assignment: CDR1 ENHRY and CDR2 SYGVKD. Between the trimmed V and J ends, which lost 4 bases and 0 bases, there was a span of 11 bases. The CDR3 runs 15 residues. In DNA form, the CDR3 reads TGTGCCATCAGTGCACTAGCAACTAGCACAGATACGCAGTATTTT. Protein: CAISALATSTDTQYF.

The V call is TRBV27, the J call TRBJ2-7; 11 nucleotides line up with TRBD1. The J segment lost 7 bases and the V segment lost 7 bases, leaving 15 bases of the junction unmatched. The CDR3 sequence is 16 residues long. CDR1 is MNHEY, CDR2 SMNVEV, per germline (reference sequence). The CDR3 DNA sequence: TGTGCCAGCACTCCCCGGACAGGGGGCTTAATGGGGGAGCAGTACTTC. This codes for CASTPRTGGLMGEQYF.

The rearrangement uses TRBV10-1 and TRBJ2-2, with unresolved D. Germline CDR1 is WNHNN and CDR2 is SYGVQD (reference sequence). The ends were cut back, 6 bases at V and 7 bases at J, with 12 bases in the middle. The CDR3 loop spans 13 amino acids. The chain's CDR3 is CASSPGLVGELFF. The CDR3 nucleotides read TGCGCCAGCAGCCCGGGCCTCGTCGGGGAGCTGTTTTTT.

The rearrangement joins TRBV6-1 to TRBJ1-2; 7 bases line up with TRBD1. The CDR3 is 12 residues long. V shed 6 bases, J shed 4 bases, and the junction held 2 bases outside the gene matches. Looked up from germline, CDR1 is MNHNS and CDR2 is SASEGT. CDR3 region: CASRDRIYGYTF. CDR3 DNA sequence: TGTGCCAGCAGGGACAGGATCTATGGCTACACCTTC.

Comment on this clone: Its ends do not fully match the called genes, so a read error is possible. This chain links TRBV28 with TRBJ2-7; 10 bases are shared with TRBD2. Germline assignment: CDR1 MDHEN and CDR2 SYDVKM. This CDR3 is 12 amino acids long. The CDR3, as DNA: TGTGCCAGCAGTCCTGCTAGCGGGAGATGTGTCTTC. It translates to CASSPASGRCVF.

This clone was counted once. The chain joins TRBV18 to TRBJ2-1; unclear D gene. The CDR3 totals 18 residues. Germline CDR1 KGHSH, CDR2 LQKENI. The germline V and J ends were trimmed by 2 bases and 0 bases, with 17 bases remaining between them. CDR3 residues: CASSPFTPARGSYNEQFF. Here the CDR3 DNA reads TGTGCCAGCTCACCATTCACGCCAGCGAGAGGCTCCTACAATGAGCAGTTCTTC.

The rearrangement uses TRBV19 and TRBJ2-7; 9 nucleotides match TRBD2. J lost 2 bases, V lost 5 bases, and 10 bases had no gene match. The CDR3 consists of 16 residues. CDR1 is LNHDA and CDR2 is SQIVND in the germline V gene (reference sequence). This CDR3 reads CASSALPGLATYEQYF. CDR3 sequence (DNA): TGTGCCAGTAGTGCTCTACCGGGACTAGCAACCTACGAGCAGTACTTC.

The chain carries TRBV15 and TRBJ2-1, with 9 bases that match TRBD2. Germline lookup yields CDR1 LNHNV and CDR2 YYDKDF (reference sequence). The ends lost 5 bases at V and 5 bases at J; junction bases unmatched: 4. CDR3 size: 14 residues. As DNA, the CDR3 is TGTGCCACCAGCGCAGGACTAGCGAACAATGAGCAGTTCTTC. Its protein is CATSAGLANNEQFF. Complete variable domain (other parts from reference TRBV15 and TRBJ2-1): DAMVIQNPRYQVTQFGKPVTLSCSQTLNHNVMYWYQQKSSQAPKLLFHYYDKDFNNEADTPDNFQSRRPNTSFCFLDIRSPGLGDTAMYLCATSAGLANNEQFFGPGTRLTVL.

This chain uses TRBV7-9 with TRBJ2-1, with 11 positions matching TRBD2. The CDR3 spans 16 residues. After removal of 5 bases from V and 6 bases from J, the junction contained 9 bases not matched to a gene. Germline values: CDR1 SEHNR, CDR2 FQNEAQ (reference sequence). This chain's CDR3 is CASSRVAGGPRNEQFF. In DNA, the CDR3 is TGTGCCAGCAGCCGCGTAGCGGGAGGGCCGCGCAATGAGCAGTTCTTC.

The rearrangement uses TRBV6-6 and TRBJ1-3; D gene unclear. The V end lost 7 bases, the J end lost 0 bases, and 4 bases lay between the germline ends. The germline V gene encodes CDR1 MNHNY and CDR2 SVGAGI (reference sequence). The CDR3 totals 12 residues. CDR3 nucleotide sequence: TGTGCCAGCACCGCCTCTGGAAACACCATATATTTT. Encoded protein: CASTASGNTIYF.

This chain links TRBV19 with TRBJ2-3, with 7 nucleotides matching TRBD2. Germline CDR1 and CDR2: LNHDA and SQIVND (reference sequence). With V trimmed by 6 bases and J by 2 bases, 8 bases remained unmatched. The CDR3 length is 15 residues. CDR3 in DNA: TGTGCCAGTAGCCCTGGGGAGGGGCTCACAGATACGCAGTATTTT. Its protein is CASSPGEGLTDTQYF. Filled out from reference TRBV19 and TRBJ2-3, the complete variable domain reads DGGITQSPKYLFRKEGQNVTLSCEQNLNHDAMYWYRQDPGQGLRLIYYSQIVNDFQKGDIAEGYSVSREKKESFPLTVTSAQKNPTAFYLCASSPGEGLTDTQYFGPGTRLTVL.

This chain uses TRBV5-5 with TRBJ2-1; 9 bases align to TRBD2. CDR3 size: 14 residues. Germline lookup yields CDR1 SGHKS and CDR2 YYEKEE (reference sequence). J was trimmed by 8 bases and V by 5 bases; bases with no gene match: 8. The CDR3 DNA follows: TGTGCCAGCAGTCTTAGCGGGAGAGAAGATGAGCAGTTCTTC. Its protein is CASSLSGREDEQFF.

The chain carries TRBV7-3 and TRBJ2-6; 7 bases map to TRBD2. This CDR3 region has 15 residues. Germline-derived CDR1 and CDR2 are SGHTA and FQGTGA. J gave up 2 bases and V 6 bases, and 4 bases lay outside the gene matches. CDR3 region: CASRLSGTGANVLTF. CDR3 coding DNA: TGTGCCAGCAGATTGAGCGGGACTGGGGCCAACGTCCTGACTTTC. The full variable domain, its missing parts supplied by reference TRBV7-3 and TRBJ2-6, is GAGVSQTPSNKVTEKGKYVELRCDPISGHTALYWYRQSLGQGPEFLIYFQGTGAADDSGLPNDRFFAVRPEGSVSTLKIQRTERGDSAVYLCASRLSGTGANVLTFGAGSRLTVL.

The chain has TRBV5-1 and TRBJ2-4, with D perhaps matching TRBD2 (5 bases). V shed 5 bases and J shed 1 base, with 13 bases lying between them. There are 15 residues in the CDR3. Germline CDR1 and CDR2: SGHRS and YFSETQ. The chain's CDR3 is CASSISASAKNIQYF. Written as DNA, the CDR3 is TGCGCCAGCAGTATTAGCGCCTCGGCCAAAAACATTCAGTACTTC.

The V call is TRBV7-6, the J call TRBJ2-1; 14 bases match TRBD2. This CDR3 is 16 amino acids long. With 5 bases clipped from V and 9 bases from J, the junction kept 9 bases outside the gene matches. Germline V CDR1 and CDR2: SGHVS, FNYEAQ. The CDR3 sequence is CASSLGTSGSLSEQFF. CDR3 DNA: TGTGCCAGCAGCCTCGGGACTAGCGGGAGCCTCAGTGAGCAGTTCTTC.

The chain has TRBV5-1 and TRBJ2-7; D may be TRBD1 (6 bases). Germline CDR1 reads SGHRS; CDR2 reads YFSETQ. The V end was cut by 6 bases, the J end by 10 bases, with 17 bases between. The CDR3 sequence is 12 residues long. The CDR3 region has the DNA TGCGCCAGCACCCTAACTAGGGACAACCAGTACTTC. Its translation is CASTLTRDNQYF.

The V and J genes are TRBV6-1 and TRBJ2-6; 7 nucleotides agree with TRBD1. Unmatched junction bases numbered 12, after V lost 0 bases and J lost 4 bases. This CDR3 comprises 19 residues. The germline V gene encodes CDR1 MNHNS and CDR2 SASEGT. CDR3 sequence (DNA): TGTGCCAGCAGTGAAGCGCCGAGGGGGCGGTCACTCGGGGCCAACGTCCTGACTTTC. As protein: CASSEAPRGRSLGANVLTF.

The V and J genes are TRBV7-9 and TRBJ2-7; D may be TRBD1 or TRBD2 (5 bases each). Germline V gene sequence: CDR1 SEHNR, CDR2 FQNEAQ (reference sequence). The CDR3 has 17 amino acids. V lost 6 bases and J lost 2, with 23 bases in between. The CDR3: CASSNPSRWGSAYEQYF. Written as DNA, the CDR3 is TGTGCCAGCAGTAACCCTTCCAGGTGGGGGAGTGCCTACGAGCAGTACTTC.

The chain couples TRBV18 to TRBJ2-1; a possible D gene is TRBD1 (6 bases). The CDR3 totals 16 residues. Per germline, CDR1 KGHSH and CDR2 LQKENI. Deletions cut 4 bases from V and 6 bases from J, with 19 bases between. DNA for the CDR3: TGTGCCAGCTCACTCAGACAGGTCGCCCAATTCAATGAGCAGTTCTTC. Protein product: CASSLRQVAQFNEQFF.

This chain uses TRBV5-1 with TRBJ2-1; a weak D match, TRBD2 (6 bases). CDR1 SGHRS and CDR2 YFSETQ come from the germline V gene. The CDR3 runs to 15 residues. V was shortened by 7 bases and J by 4 bases, with 18 bases between the two germline ends. The DNA for the CDR3 is TGCGCCAGCCTTGATCGACTAGGCGGGTACAATGAGCAGTTCTTC. Translating gives CASLDRLGGYNEQFF. Complete variable domain (other parts from reference TRBV5-1 and TRBJ2-1): KAGVTQTPRYLIKTRGQQVTLSCSPISGHRSVSWYQQTPGQGLQFLFEYFSETQRNKGNFPGRFSGRQFSNSRSEMNVSTLELGDSALYLCASLDRLGGYNEQFFGPGTRLTVL.

The rearrangement uses TRBV4-2 and TRBJ2-3; 7 bases map to TRBD2. The length of the CDR3 is 17 residues. The J segment lost 5 bases and the V segment lost 1 base, leaving 12 bases of the junction unmatched. The V gene's germline CDR1 is LGHNA and CDR2 YNFKEQ. CDR3 coding DNA: TGTGCCAGCAGCCAAGTCCCGGGACTACCATTAAAAGATACGCAGTATTTT. It is translated as CASSQVPGLPLKDTQYF.

This chain connects TRBV4-1 to TRBJ2-7; 13 positions agree with TRBD2. CDR1 is MGHRA, CDR2 YSYEKL, per germline. The CDR3 extends over 13 amino acids. V was clipped by 6 bases and J by 4 bases; unmatched bases: 0. The CDR3 DNA follows: TGCGCCAGCAGACTAGCGGGAGGGTACGAGCAGTACTTC. Translation gives CASRLAGGYEQYF.

The rearrangement uses TRBV6-1 and TRBJ2-1; perhaps TRBD1 as D (6 bases). The V gene lost 3 bases and the J gene lost 2 bases, with 17 bases spanning the gap. Germline CDR1 reads MNHNS; CDR2 reads SASEGT. The CDR3 sequence is 17 residues long. The CDR3 here is CASSDTGLLDPYNEQFF. The DNA of the CDR3 is TGTGCCAGCAGTGATACAGGGTTGCTAGACCCCTACAATGAGCAGTTCTTC.

The gene calls are TRBV5-1 and TRBJ1-5; D remains ambiguous. Germline CDR1 SGHRS, CDR2 YFSETQ. With 0 bases removed from V and 0 bases from J, the gap between germline ends came to 7 bases. This CDR3 is built from 15 residues. The CDR3 nucleotides are TGCGCCAGCAGCTTGGCTGGCAATAGCAATCAGCCCCAGCATTTT. It encodes CASSLAGNSNQPQHF.